Detailed here is one T cell receptor beta chain. This sample was taken from a study of blood T cell repertoires in COVID-19. Methods used by the authors: Amplification of reference gene primers provided the estimated nucleated cell counts. TCRdb's copy holds only in-frame clones and misses some; the assay was immunoSEQ multiplex PCR. The V and J calls and clone size are taken from that table; D and trimming were inferred from the DNA. The sample consists of approximately 210,000 clones, 90% to 95% of them appearing once. The length of the CDR3 is 17 residues. V lost 2 bases to trimming and J lost 2 bases; unmatched junction nucleotides: 11. Germline V CDR1 and CDR2: LNHNV, YYDKDF (reference sequence).

The rearrangement uses TRBV15 and TRBJ2-7; 8 bases align to TRBD1. Sequencing input: peripheral blood. The receptor comes from a man under 40 with acute or convalescent COVID-19. The CDR3 sequence: CATSRSPDRVGTYEQYF. CDR3 sequence (DNA): TGTGCCACCAGCAGATCCCCGGACAGGGTGGGGACCTACGAGCAGTACTTC.